The 13 T cell receptor beta chains listed next were all sequenced from one sample in a study of T-cell reconstitution after alpha-beta-depleted transplantation in children. As it was prepared, the TCRbeta library received unique molecular identifiers. TCRdb re-called the PCR reads with MiXCR, one entry per CDR3 protein. The profile shows around 440,000 distinct CDR3 sequences, 15% to 20% of them singletons. This material consisted of PBMCs, mostly from graft donor cells, taken 360 days after TCRalphabeta/CD19-depleted stem cell transplant. The receptors were gathered from a boy under two years old who had a stem cell transplant for Wiskott-Aldrich syndrome, so the T cells may come from the graft donor.

Only a few counts were recorded for this clonotype. V is TRBV20-1 and J is TRBJ1-5; TRBD1 is a possible D gene (5 bases). Per the germline V gene, CDR1 is DFQATT and CDR2 is SNEGSKA (reference sequence). Trimming stripped 4 bases from V and 2 bases from J, with 12 bases between. The CDR3 contains 14 residues. CDR3 in amino acids: CSAIPQGGNQPQHF. Here the CDR3 DNA reads TGCAGTGCTATCCCGCAGGGTGGCAATCAGCCCCAGCATTTT.

This rearrangement joins TRBV29-1 to TRBJ2-1, with 7 bases identical to TRBD1. Germline CDR1 SQVTM, CDR2 ANQGSEA. V lost 2 bases to trimming and J lost 7 bases; unmatched junction nucleotides: 11. The CDR3 loop spans 15 amino acids. The CDR3 loop is CSVESGQGVMNEQFF. The CDR3 DNA is TGCAGCGTTGAATCAGGGCAGGGGGTTATGAATGAGCAGTTCTTC.

This chain joins TRBV7-2 and TRBJ2-1; 12 bases are shared with TRBD2. The length of the CDR3 is 15 residues. The junction had 6 bases not matched to a gene; V was cut back by 5 bases and J by 7 bases. Germline-derived CDR1 and CDR2 are SGHTA and FQGNSA. CDR3: CASSAWTSGKNEQFF. CDR3 DNA sequence: TGTGCCAGCAGCGCCTGGACTAGCGGGAAGAATGAGCAGTTCTTC.

This clonotype was observed a handful of times. V is TRBV11-2 and J is TRBJ2-7; 7 nucleotides match TRBD2. Germline assignment: CDR1 SGHAT and CDR2 FQNNGV. J lost 1 base, V lost 5 bases, and 8 bases had no gene match. The CDR3 spans 15 residues. The CDR3 coding sequence is TGTGCCAGCAGCCCCGTGGGGGGGGGGTCCTACGAGCAGTACTTC. This translates into CASSPVGGGSYEQYF.

The chain couples TRBV4-1 to TRBJ1-1; D is ambiguous. The CDR3 has 11 residues. V lost 1 base and J lost 6, with 3 bases in between. Per germline, CDR1 MGHRA and CDR2 YSYEKL. The CDR3 loop reads CASSQGSEAFF. In DNA, the CDR3 is TGCGCCAGCAGCCAAGGGTCTGAAGCTTTCTTT.

This clonotype turned up a few times. The rearrangement uses TRBV4-3 and TRBJ2-1, with 8 bases aligning to TRBD2. This CDR3 region has 14 residues. CDR1 and CDR2 from the germline V gene are LGHNA and YSLEER. V trimming: 3 bases; J trimming: 8 bases; junction bases outside the gene matches: 6. CDR3 sequence (DNA): TGCGCCAGCAGCCACCGGGGGGGGCGGCATGAGCAGTTCTTC. This sequence encodes CASSHRGGRHEQFF.

The V gene is TRBV29-1, the J gene TRBJ2-3; TRBD1 matches at 7 bases. Trimming took 7 bases from V and 5 from J; bases not matched to a gene: 3. In germline, CDR1 is SQVTM, CDR2 ANQGSEA. This CDR3 has 11 residues. The CDR3 DNA follows: TGCAGCGCCAACAGGGGAGATACGCAGTATTTT. Protein product: CSANRGDTQYF.

The V call is TRBV10-3, the J call TRBJ2-7, with TRBD1 matching over 8 bases. Unmatched junction bases numbered 3, after V lost 8 bases and J lost 6 bases. CDR3 length: 11 amino acids. The germline V gene encodes CDR1 ENHRY and CDR2 SYGVKD. This chain's CDR3 is CAIDRGGEQYF. In DNA, the CDR3 is TGTGCCATCGACAGGGGTGGCGAGCAGTACTTC.

This clonotype has a handful of counts. The chain couples TRBV11-2 to TRBJ2-1, with D possibly matching TRBD2 (6 bases). This CDR3 is 15 amino acids long. Germline CDR1 is SGHAT and CDR2 is FQNNGV. V was clipped by 4 bases and J by 8 bases, with 18 bases between them. CDR3 amino acids: CASSSVGTSRDEQFF. The DNA of the CDR3 is TGTGCCAGCAGCTCCGTCGGGACTTCCCGGGATGAGCAGTTCTTC.

V usage is TRBV4-3 and J usage is TRBJ1-5; D is uncertain. The V gene's germline CDR1 is LGHNA and CDR2 YSLEER. The CDR3 loop spans 15 amino acids. Trimming pared 4 bases from V and 6 bases from J, leaving 16 bases between. The CDR3 protein is CASSPGLGKGQPQHF. The CDR3 nucleotides are TGCGCCAGCAGCCCTGGGCTAGGGAAGGGTCAGCCCCAGCATTTT.

This sequence joins TRBV10-3 and TRBJ2-7; 9 nucleotides line up with TRBD2. The CDR3 is 18 residues long. V was clipped by 0 bases and J by 3 bases; unmatched bases: 12. Per germline, CDR1 ENHRY and CDR2 SYGVKD. This CDR3 reads CAISESGTSWGSFYEQYF. The CDR3 DNA is TGTGCCATCAGTGAGTCTGGGACTAGCTGGGGCTCTTTCTACGAGCAGTACTTC.

This sequence joins TRBV11-2 and TRBJ2-1; TRBD2 matches at 10 bases. Trimming took 4 bases from V and 7 from J; bases not matched to a gene: 7. The germline V gene has CDR1 SGHAT and CDR2 FQNNGV. The CDR3 contains 15 residues. The DNA of the CDR3 is TGTGCCAGCAGCTACCGAGCGGGAGGGCAGAATGAGCAGTTCTTC. Residues: CASSYRAGGQNEQFF. The full variable domain, in which reference TRBV11-2 and TRBJ2-1 provide the parts outside the CDR3, is EAGVAQSPRYKIIEKRQSVAFWCNPISGHATLYWYQQILGQGPKLLIQFQNNGVVDDSQLPKDRFSAERLKGVDSTLKIQPAKLEDSAVYLCASSYRAGGQNEQFFGPGTRLTVL.

The sample holds a few counts of this clonotype. This chain links TRBV21-1 with TRBJ2-3. TRBV21-1 corresponds to a pseudogene. This CDR3 has 12 amino acids. This chain's CDR3 is CASTNITDTQYF. Here the CDR3 DNA reads TGTGCCAGCACTAACATCACAGATACGCAGTATTTT.